These T cell receptor beta chains were read from a single sample in a study of shared clonotypes between healthy human individuals. Sequencing was performed with immunoSEQ multiplex PCR; in TCRdb, only in-frame clones are kept and a portion is missing. The repertoire holds approximately 1.1 million clones, with around 82% as singletons. The material sequenced was memory CD4+ T cells from PBMCs. The receptor source for this set is a man in his late teens or twenties in good health. Some clones in this sample may be carry-over from other donors' samples. Each CDR3 is given with its conserved first and last residue. The order of the fields is CDR3 length, D gene, V gene, clone size, J gene, CDR3 DNA, CDR3 protein. The D gene is left open where the match is weak. Expanded clones get a size class; other rows say once, few or many, or leave the size out.

13	.	TRBV19	.	TRBJ2-7	TGTGCCAGTAATGATAAGGGAATCTACGAGCAGTACTTC	CASNDKGIYEQYF
16	.	TRBV5-1	.	TRBJ1-1	TGCGCCAGCAGCTTGGTAGGGGCCGGTAAGAACACTGAAGCTTTCTTT	CASSLVGAGKNTEAFF
17	TRBD2	TRBV5-1	.	TRBJ2-3	TGCGCCAGCACGGTAGCGGGAGGGTTGACTGCTCCAGATACGCAGTATTTT	CASTVAGGLTAPDTQYF
16	TRBD2	TRBV25-1	.	TRBJ2-1	TGTGCCAGCAGTGAAGGGGGACTAGCGGGATCTAATGAGCAGTTCTTC	CASSEGGLAGSNEQFF
12	.	TRBV5-1	many	TRBJ1-5	TGCGCCAGCAGCTTGGGATACGGACCCCAGCATTTT	CASSLGYGPQHF
15	.	TRBV5-4	few	TRBJ2-7	TGTGCCAGCAGCTTGTTATTAGGTAGCTTTGGGACCGAAGTCTTC	CASSLLLGSFGTEVF
15	TRBD2	TRBV6-5	few	TRBJ2-1	TGTGCCACCAGGGCTAGCGGGAGTACCTACAATGAGCAGTTCTTC	CATRASGSTYNEQFF
16	TRBD1	TRBV7-9	.	TRBJ1-4	TGTGCCAGCAGCTTGGCCTACGCGGGACAGGTCGAAAAACTGTTTTTT	CASSLAYAGQVEKLFF
13	.	TRBV7-3	.	TRBJ2-5	TGTGCCAGCAGCTCCGGGAGCCAAGAGACCCAGTACTTC	CASSSGSQETQYF
15	TRBD1	TRBV5-1	.	TRBJ2-5	TGCGCCAGCAGCTTGGTAGCTGAGGGGGCAGAGACCCAGTACTTC	CASSLVAEGAETQYF
19	TRBD1	TRBV18	.	TRBJ1-4	TGTGCCAGCTCACTCCTTCCTCCGGGAGCGACAGGGGATAATGAAAAACTGTTTTTT	CASSLLPPGATGDNEKLFF
13	.	TRBV6-1	.	TRBJ2-1	TGTGCCAGCAGTGGCGTCATGAACAATGAGCAGTTCTTC	CASSGVMNNEQFF
17	.	TRBV7-7	.	TRBJ2-3	TGTGCCAGCAGCTTAGTCTCCTTGGCACAGACCACAGATACGCAGTATTTT	CASSLVSLAQTTDTQYF
14	TRBD2	TRBV5-1	.	TRBJ2-1	TGCGCCAGCAGCTCCCTAGCGGGTAAGGATGAGCAGTTCTTC	CASSSLAGKDEQFF
13	.	TRBV14	.	TRBJ2-3	TGTGCCAGCAGCCTTGGGGGCACAGATACGCAGTATTTT	CASSLGGTDTQYF
16	.	TRBV5-1	.	TRBJ2-3	TGCGCCAGCAGCAAGAGACCCAGAACTAGCACAGATACGCAGTATTTT	CASSKRPRTSTDTQYF
14	TRBD1	TRBV2	.	TRBJ1-3	TGTGCCAGCAGGGACAGGGGGCGTGGAAACACCATATATTTT	CASRDRGRGNTIYF
16	.	TRBV6-6	.	TRBJ2-7	TGTGCCAGCAGTTACTCAGACTTGCCCGGACCCTACGAGCAGTACTTC	CASSYSDLPGPYEQYF
14	.	TRBV7-3	.	TRBJ2-1	TGTGCCAGCAGCTTGCGGGTACCCTACAATGAGCAGTTCTTC	CASSLRVPYNEQFF
14	TRBD1	TRBV6-6	.	TRBJ2-3	TGTGCCAGTCACAACAGGGGCAGCACAGATACGCAGTATTTT	CASHNRGSTDTQYF
15	.	TRBV15	.	TRBJ2-2	TGTGCCACCAGGGGTGCTGGCGCGAACACCGGGGAGCTGTTTTTT	CATRGAGANTGELFF
17	.	TRBV7-8	once	TRBJ1-2	TGTGCCAGCAGCTTAGGGGGGAGTTGGGATAATGTACATGGCTACACCTTC	CASSLGGSWDNVHGYTF
16	TRBD1	TRBV9	.	TRBJ2-2	TGTGCCAGCAGCGTAGGGCAGGGGGCTAACACCGGGGAGCTGTTTTTT	CASSVGQGANTGELFF
15	TRBD1	TRBV14	many	TRBJ1-4	TGTGCCAGCAGCCTCTCAGGGGGAGTCAGTGAAAAACTGTTTTTT	CASSLSGGVSEKLFF
13	.	TRBV11-1	.	TRBJ1-1	TGTGCCAGCAGTAACGGGGGTGACACTGAAGCTTTCTTT	CASSNGGDTEAFF
15	.	TRBV18	.	TRBJ1-1	TGTGCCAGCTCACCAACAGCCCACTTGAACACTGAAGCTTTCTTT	CASSPTAHLNTEAFF
13	TRBD2	TRBV5-1	.	TRBJ2-7	TGCGCCAGCAGCTTTGACTCGGGGGGCGAGCAGTACTTC	CASSFDSGGEQYF
17	TRBD2	TRBV2	.	TRBJ2-5	TGTGCCAGCAGTGGATGGTACGGGGGGTTACTTCAAGAGACCCAGTACTTC	CASSGWYGGLLQETQYF
19	TRBD2	TRBV7-2	.	TRBJ2-6	TGTGCCAGCAGCTACCCAACTAGCGGGAGGGCCGGTGGGGCCAACGTCCTGACTTTC	CASSYPTSGRAGGANVLTF
14	.	TRBV6-5	few	TRBJ1-3	TGTGCCAGCAGCGAGCCGGGGTCGGGAAACACCATATATTTT	CASSEPGSGNTIYF
11	.	TRBV6-6	.	TRBJ1-4	TGTGCCAGCGGGGGCAATGAAAAACTGTTTTTT	CASGGNEKLFF
15	.	TRBV7-9	.	TRBJ1-1	TGTGCCAGCAGCTTAGTTCCAGGCATGAACACTGAAGCTTTCTTT	CASSLVPGMNTEAFF
14	.	TRBV28	few	TRBJ2-7	TGTGCCAGCAGTTCCGGGCAGGGTATCCACGAGCAGTACTTC	CASSSGQGIHEQYF
16	.	TRBV27	.	TRBJ2-7	TGTGCCAGCAGTTCCCACCAGCTGAGGAGCTCCTACGAGCAGTACTTC	CASSSHQLRSSYEQYF
18	TRBD2	TRBV7-2	many	TRBJ2-7	TGTGCCAGCAGCCACGGGACTAGCGGGACCGGACTGGCCTACGAGCAGTACTTC	CASSHGTSGTGLAYEQYF